Below, 30 T cell receptor delta chains from the same sample are listed, as sequenced in a study of γδ T cells in repeated Plasmodium falciparum infection. Vgamma9/Vdelta2+ and Vdelta2-negative gammadelta T cells were flow-sorted from PBMC for bulk sequencing. TCRdb reanalysed the multiplex PCR reads via CATT. This sample has roughly 90,000 delta-chain clones; roughly 0.9% occur once, and the top ten carry 9.6%. The sequenced sample consisted of gamma-delta T cells from blood. The receptors originated from a pool of human donors (malaria-infected and uninfected, not separated).

A note on this clone: This likely came from a read error, as a far larger clone is one base away. At the DNA level, this CDR3 is encoded by other sequences in the same sample as well. This sequence joins TRDV2 and TRDJ3, with 9 bases aligning to TRDD3. TCRdb gives no J gene; it was assigned here by matching the DNA to germline. CDR1 GEAIGNYY and CDR2 EKD come from the germline V gene. The V gene end was trimmed by 0 bases and the J gene end by 0 bases; junction bases not matched to a gene: 17. The CDR3 has 23 residues. This CDR3 is CACDTVRGGTGGGSSWDTRQMFF. The CDR3, as DNA: TGTGCCTGTGACACCGTAAGGGGAGGTACTGGGGGAGGGAGCTCCTGGGACACCCGACAGATGTTTTTC.

This clone appeared a few times. TCRdb's entry gives the protein of a much larger clone, which mismatches this DNA's translation at residue 5, likely from a read error; the protein reported here is translated from the DNA. The chain is built from TRDV2 and TRDJ1; 9 bases map to TRDD3. From germline, CDR1 is GEAIGNYY and CDR2 EKD. This CDR3 is built from 19 residues. With 3 bases clipped from V and 0 bases from J, the junction kept 16 bases outside the gene matches. CDR3 DNA: TGTGCCTGTGACGCCGTGGTACAGGCTGGGGGATCGTACACCGATAAACTCATCTTT. This encodes CACDAVVQAGGSYTDKLIF.

A few counts support this clone. The protein TCRdb lists belongs to a much larger clone and differs from this DNA's translation at residue 10, which points to a read error; the protein shown is made from the DNA. The chain recombines TRDV3 with TRDJ1; D remains ambiguous. The CDR3 is made up of 14 amino acids. Germline-derived CDR1 and CDR2 are TVYSNPD and GDNSRS (reference sequence). The CDR3 region has the DNA TGTGCATCACTGCACGCTTTGGACACCGTTAAACTCATCTTT. Translated: CASLHALDTVKLIF.

This clone has at least ten counts. Since a far larger clone is one base different, this is likely a read error. Other DNA sequences in this sample translate to the same CDR3. V and J are TRDV2 and TRDJ1; 7 positions agree with TRDD3. V gave up 3 bases and J gave up 1 base; unmatched junction bases: 19. Germline CDR1 is GEAIGNYY and CDR2 is EKD. This CDR3 is 19 amino acids long. The CDR3 coding sequence is TGTGCCTGTGACTCCGTTTTGATCCCTACCGGGGGATTCACCGATAAACTCATCTTT. This gives the protein CACDSVLIPTGGFTDKLIF.

This clone was observed at least ten times. A far larger clone is a single base away, which makes a read error likely. Other nucleotide sequences from this sample produce the same CDR3. The chain uses TRDV2 and TRDJ1, with 7 bases lining up with TRDD3. Germline matching of the DNA provided the J gene here, since TCRdb leaves it blank. The CDR3 extends over 19 amino acids. CDR1 is GEAIGNYY, CDR2 EKD, per germline. The V segment lost 0 bases and the J segment 0 bases; nucleotides outside the gene matches: 15. CDR3 protein: CACDTPWDTKGPYTDKLIF. CDR3 bases: TGTGCCTGTGACACCCCATGGGATACCAAAGGCCCGTACACCGATAAACTCATCTTT.

This clone occurred a few times. A read error is likely here: a far larger clone is one base away. In the same sample, other DNA sequences code for this CDR3. This chain uses TRDV1 with TRDJ1, with 8 nucleotides matching TRDD3. Germline CDR1 and CDR2: TSWWSYY and QGS. The length of the CDR3 is 18 residues. The CDR3 sequence is CALGEPLRDTWQADKLIF. Written as DNA, the CDR3 is TGCGCTCTTGGGGAACCTTTAAGGGATACGTGGCAGGCCGATAAACTCATCTTT.

This clone was detected a few times. A far larger clone is just one base off, so this is likely a read error. Other DNA sequences in this sample translate to the same CDR3. This chain connects TRDV1 to TRDJ1, with D perhaps matching TRDD3 (5 bases). CDR1 and CDR2 (germline): TSWWSYY, QGS. Trimming shortened V by 7 bases and J by 3 bases, and 30 bases separated the two germline ends. The CDR3 has 19 amino acids. CDR3 amino acids: CALVGVGIWRSLGPDKLIF. CDR3 in DNA: TGTGCTCTTGTCGGTGTAGGTATCTGGCGGTCCCTGGGCCCCGATAAACTCATCTTT.

This clone was picked up a small number of times. A read error likely explains this, since a far larger clone differs by one base. Other DNA variants within this sample encode the same CDR3. This chain joins TRDV1 and TRDJ1; 11 nucleotides match TRDD3. TCRdb does not report a J gene; here it was assigned by matching the DNA to germline references. CDR1 is TSWWSYY and CDR2 is QGS in the germline V gene. Trimming cost V 5 bases and J 0 bases; bases outside gene matches: 32. The CDR3 consists of 25 residues. CDR3 bases: TGTGCTCTTGGGATCCTTTTTATAATTCCTCGACTGGGGGATAGAAGAGGAGAATACACCGATAAACTCATCTTT. Amino acid sequence: CALGILFIIPRLGDRRGEYTDKLIF.

About this clone: TCRdb lists the protein of a much larger clone for this DNA, which differs at residue 5, so this is likely a read error; the protein given here is translated from the DNA itself. V is TRDV2 and J is TRDJ1; the match to TRDD3 covers 13 bases. TCRdb supplies no J gene; here it was assigned by aligning the nucleotide sequence to germline. The junction had 13 bases not matched to a gene; V was cut back by 4 bases and J by 0 bases. The CDR3 loop spans 19 amino acids. From germline, CDR1 is GEAIGNYY and CDR2 EKD. The CDR3 region is CACEHTGGYAGPYTDKLIF. DNA for the CDR3: TGTGCCTGTGAGCATACTGGGGGATACGCAGGACCGTACACCGATAAACTCATCTTT.

This clone appeared a few times. TCRdb's entry gives the protein of a much larger clone, which mismatches this DNA's translation at residue 15, likely from a read error; the protein reported here is translated from the DNA. Here the V gene is TRDV1, but the J gene went uncalled. Germline values: CDR1 TSWWSYY, CDR2 QGS. This CDR3 spans 18 amino acids. CDR3 sequence reads: CALGDFPPFPGRTDNLIF. CDR3 DNA sequence: TGTGCTCTTGGGGACTTTCCACCGTTTCCTGGTCGAACCGATAATCTCATCTTT.

Regarding this clone: It differs at one base from a far larger clone, so likely a read error. The sample has other DNA sequences that encode this CDR3 too. V usage is TRDV1 and J usage is TRDJ1; perhaps D is TRDD2 or TRDD3 (5 bases each). The J gene was not available in TCRdb and was assigned here by matching the DNA to germline segments. Germline V gene data show CDR1 as TSWWSYY and CDR2 as QGS. Trimming stripped 4 bases from V and 2 bases from J, with 41 bases between. The CDR3 totals 24 residues. The CDR3 nucleotides read TGTGCTCTTGGGGCCAGATCCACGCCTTCGCTCCTGGAATGGGGAAAGGTAGGGACCGATAAACTCATCTTT. Amino acids: CALGARSTPSLLEWGKVGTDKLIF.

This clone appeared a few times. A read error likely explains why the TCRdb protein, taken from a much larger clone, differs from this DNA's translation at residue 16; the protein shown is translated from the DNA. V is TRDV1 and J is TRDJ1; D may be TRDD3 (6 bases). TCRdb records no J gene; here it was assigned by comparing the DNA to germline. This CDR3 has 21 amino acids. Germline lookup yields CDR1 TSWWSYY and CDR2 QGS. V lost 1 base to trimming and J lost 3 bases, with 30 bases between them. The CDR3 sequence is CALGEPKLLWGGGFAADKLIF. As DNA, the CDR3 is TGTGCTCTTGGGGAACCGAAGCTACTATGGGGTGGGGGTTTCGCAGCCGATAAACTCATCTTT.

This clone was recorded many times. The same CDR3 also results from other DNA sequences found in this sample. This chain links TRDV2 with TRDJ2; 9 positions agree with TRDD3. Germline CDR1 GEAIGNYY, CDR2 EKD. Trimming removed 0 bases from V and 0 bases from J; junction bases left unmatched: 7. The CDR3 sequence is 18 residues long. The CDR3 sequence: CACDTVWGDTPLTAQLFF. CDR3 sequence (DNA): TGTGCCTGTGACACCGTTTGGGGGGATACCCCTTTGACAGCACAACTCTTCTTT.

This clone was seen a handful of times. TCRdb's protein, taken from a much larger clone, differs from this DNA's translation at residue 10, likely owing to a read error; the protein displayed comes from the DNA. The V gene is TRDV1, the J gene TRDJ1; D call uncertain. Because TCRdb records no J gene, it was assigned here through a match of the DNA to germline. The germline gives CDR1 TSWWSYY, CDR2 QGS. This CDR3 is built from 14 residues. Trimming shortened V by 2 bases and J by 7 bases, and 14 bases separated the two germline ends. Written as DNA, the CDR3 is TGTGCTCTTGGGGAAAAAAGGAGTCATAGTAAACTCATCTTT. Translation gives CALGEKRSHSKLIF.

Details on this clone: The protein TCRdb lists belongs to a much larger clone and differs from this DNA's translation at residue 13, which points to a read error; the protein shown is made from the DNA. This chain joins TRDV2 and TRDJ1; 9 bases match TRDD3. TCRdb does not report a J gene; here it was assigned by matching the DNA to germline references. Germline V gene lookup returns CDR1 GEAIGNYY and CDR2 EKD. The ends lost 2 bases at V and 4 bases at J; junction bases unmatched: 19. This CDR3 has 19 amino acids. In DNA form, the CDR3 reads TGTGCCTGTGACAACAAGGCTGGAGTGCTGGGGGATGCGGGCGATAAACTCATCTTT. Its translation: CACDNKAGVLGDAGDKLIF.

Ten or more counts support this clone. This chain joins TRDV2 and TRDJ1; 10 nucleotides match TRDD3. The CDR3 runs 14 residues. After removal of 0 bases from V and 8 bases from J, the junction contained 5 bases not matched to a gene. Per germline, CDR1 GEAIGNYY and CDR2 EKD. CDR3 DNA: TGTGCCTGTGACACCCTACTGGGGGATCCCAAACTCATCTTT. It encodes CACDTLLGDPKLIF.

Turning to this clone: This DNA's translation and the protein TCRdb lists, from a much larger clone, do not match at residue 15, likely due to a read error; the protein shown is translated from the DNA. The V gene was identified as TRDV2, while no J gene was called; TRDD3 is the table's D call, not checked against the DNA. Per germline, CDR1 GEAIGNYY and CDR2 EKD. CDR3 length equals 16 residues. CDR3: CACDTLSGEATDKLTF. The CDR3 DNA sequence: TGTGCCTGTGACACGCTCTCTGGGGAGGCCACCGATAAACTCACCTTT.

Only a few counts were recorded for this clone. Translating this DNA gives a protein that differs at residue 5 from the TCRdb one, which belongs to a much larger clone; a read error is likely, and the protein shown is this translation. This chain connects TRDV2 to TRDJ1, with 12 bases matching TRDD3. Since TCRdb gives no J gene, matching the DNA to germline was used here to assign it. V lost 3 bases and J lost 0; bases outside the gene matches: 13. Germline CDR1 is GEAIGNYY and CDR2 is EKD. CDR3 size: 19 residues. CDR3 bases: TGTGCCTGTGACGCCGTGGCCCTGGGGGATACGCATCACACCGATAAACTCATCTTT. Translation gives CACDAVALGDTHHTDKLIF.

There are many counts of this clone. The protein held in TCRdb is that of a much larger clone and does not match this DNA's translation at residue 12, likely because of a read error; the protein shown is translated from the DNA. The rearrangement joins TRDV1 to TRDJ1, with D tentatively TRDD2 or TRDD3 (6 bases each). The CDR3 totals 23 residues. Germline values: CDR1 TSWWSYY, CDR2 QGS. Trimming took 0 bases from V and 0 from J, leaving 32 bases between them. The CDR3 protein is CALGELSLPEYRGRGWDTDKLIF. CDR3 DNA: TGTGCTCTTGGGGAACTCAGCCTTCCCGAGTACCGGGGGAGGGGTTGGGACACCGATAAACTCATCTTT.

In this sample, this clone turned up many times. This may come from a read error, since a much larger clone is one base off. CDR3 in amino acids: CALGELPLYWGIIGVTNKLIF. CDR3 DNA sequence: TGTGCTCTTGGGGAACTACCCTTGTACTGGGGGATAATTGGGGTCACCAATAAACTCATCTTT. The chain recombines TRDV1 with TRDJ1; 11 bases fit TRDD3. The germline gives CDR1 TSWWSYY, CDR2 QGS. This CDR3 has 21 residues.

Many counts were recorded for this clone. TCRdb's protein for this DNA is that of a much larger clone and differs from the translation at residue 14, likely a read error; the protein shown is the DNA translation. This sequence joins TRDV1 and TRDJ1; 9 positions agree with TRDD3. CDR1 is TSWWSYY, CDR2 QGS, per germline. This CDR3 region has 17 residues. Written as DNA, the CDR3 is TGTGCTCTTGGGGTCGGGGCTGGGGGATTCTCTACCGATAGACTCATCTTT. Its protein is CALGVGAGGFSTDRLIF.

The table lists this clone with a few counts. With a far larger clone one base away, a read error is the likely cause. The genes are TRDV1 and TRDJ1, with 7 bases fitting TRDD3. TCRdb leaves out the J gene; it was filled in here by matching the DNA to germline. The length of the CDR3 is 20 residues. J was trimmed by 0 bases and V by 3 bases; bases with no gene match: 19. Germline V gene sequence: CDR1 TSWWSYY, CDR2 QGS. The CDR3 sequence: CALGDPNLGDDRGYTDKLIF. In nucleotides, the CDR3 is TGTGCTCTTGGGGACCCTAATTTGGGGGACGATCGGGGCTACACCGATAAACTCATCTTT.

As for this clone: TCRdb records a much larger clone's protein for this DNA, with a difference at residue 4 that likely arises from a read error; the protein given is the translation of the DNA. The genes are TRDV2 and TRDJ1; 7 bases are shared with TRDD3. Here the J gene was assigned by germline matching of the DNA, as TCRdb has none. V lost 6 bases and J lost 0; bases outside the gene matches: 12. The CDR3 has 16 residues. Germline V CDR1 and CDR2: GEAIGNYY, EKD. CDR3 loop: CACSPLGAGYTDKLIF. CDR3 coding DNA: TGTGCCTGTAGCCCTCTGGGGGCCGGGTACACCGATAAACTCATCTTT.

This clone came up a few times. Only one base separates this from a far larger clonotype, so it likely reflects a read error. Different DNA sequences within this sample yield the same CDR3. CDR3 protein: CALGGRGWGITNTDKLIF. The CDR3 DNA sequence: TGTGCTCTTGGGGGGAGAGGGTGGGGGATAACAAACACTGATAAACTCATCTTT. The rearrangement uses TRDV1 and TRDJ1; TRDD3 matches 9 bases. The J gene was missing in TCRdb and was found by matching the end of the DNA to germline. Germline lookup yields CDR1 TSWWSYY and CDR2 QGS. The length of the CDR3 is 18 residues.

In regard to this clone: A read error likely explains this, since a far larger clone differs by one base. There is no J gene call, but TRDV1 is given as the V gene; the DNA was not compared with TRDD3, the D call given in the table. The CDR3 is 18 amino acids. Germline CDR1 and CDR2: TSWWSYY and QGS. The DNA of the CDR3 is TGTGCTCTTGGGGCTCCACTACGAGAGGGTCCGTACACCGATAAGCTCATCTTT. Encoded protein: CALGAPLREGPYTDKLIF.

This clone was detected only a few times. TCRdb lists the protein of a much larger clone for this DNA, which differs at residue 8, so this is likely a read error; the protein given here is translated from the DNA itself. The chain couples TRDV1 to TRDJ1; 9 nucleotides line up with TRDD3. The V gene's germline CDR1 is TSWWSYY and CDR2 QGS. CDR3 length: 19 amino acids. V lost 5 bases, J lost 0 bases, and 16 bases stayed unmatched. CDR3 protein: CALGKFPSGIREYTDKLIF. CDR3 nucleotides: TGTGCTCTTGGGAAGTTCCCTTCGGGGATACGCGAGTACACCGATAAACTCATCTTT.

This clone has just a few counts. This sequence is one base from a far larger clone and is likely a read error. Other DNA sequences in the sample encode the same CDR3. The V and J genes are TRDV2 and TRDJ1, with 9 bases aligning to TRDD3. TCRdb offers no J gene call, so here the DNA was matched to germline to obtain one. CDR1 is GEAIGNYY and CDR2 is EKD in the germline V gene. The length of the CDR3 is 16 residues. V shed 6 bases and J 2 bases; nucleotides not matched to a gene: 12. In nucleotides, the CDR3 is TGTGCCTGTCGAAGTACTGGGGGACCACGAACCGATAAACTCATCTTT. It encodes CACRSTGGPRTDKLIF.

Notes on this clone: Since a far larger clone is one base different, this is likely a read error. Additional DNA sequences in this sample encode the identical CDR3. The chain recombines TRDV1 with TRDJ1; 10 bases line up with TRDD3. Here the J gene was assigned by germline matching of the DNA, as TCRdb has none. CDR1 TSWWSYY and CDR2 QGS come from the germline V gene. With V trimmed by 2 bases and J by 0 bases, 24 bases remained unmatched. The CDR3 is 23 residues long. CDR3 coding DNA: TGTGCTCTTGGGGAAGTCCTGGCTCCCCTTGGGGGATACCCTGGGCCCTACACCGATAAACTCATCTTT. Amino acid sequence: CALGEVLAPLGGYPGPYTDKLIF.

Comment on this clone: TCRdb's protein, taken from a much larger clone, differs from this DNA's translation at residue 16, likely owing to a read error; the protein displayed comes from the DNA. The chain is built from TRDV1 and TRDJ1; D remains unclear. This CDR3 contains 19 residues. Germline-derived CDR1 and CDR2 are TSWWSYY and QGS. CDR3 coding DNA: TGTGCTCTTGGGGAACTCCCCCCCAGAAGGGGCGATTACACCGATAGACTCATCTTT. Residues: CALGELPPRRGDYTDRLIF.

Worth noting for this clone: TCRdb's entry gives the protein of a much larger clone, which mismatches this DNA's translation at residue 12, likely from a read error; the protein reported here is translated from the DNA. The V gene is TRDV2, the J gene TRDJ1; TRDD3 aligns across 8 bases. The J gene, left out of TCRdb, was set here by checking the DNA against germline. The CDR3 covers 19 residues. The germline CDR1 and CDR2 sequences are GEAIGNYY and EKD. Trimming removed 1 base from V and 0 bases from J; junction bases left unmatched: 15. The CDR3 spells CACDTKELGASLYTDKLIF. The CDR3 DNA follows: TGTGCCTGTGACACAAAGGAACTGGGGGCCAGCCTGTACACCGATAAACTCATCTTT.